This paragraph reports one TCR beta chain. The data stem from a study of untreated major depressive disorder. The CDR3 sequence is 15 residues long. The germline gives CDR1 MGHRA, CDR2 YSYEKL. Trimming removed 4 bases from V and 7 bases from J; junction bases left unmatched: 9. Sequencing used immunoSEQ multiplex PCR; TCRdb keeps in-frame clones, though not all of them. Of nearly 20,000 clones listed, 85% to 90% are singletons. Each depressed patient was pairwise matched to a non-depressed control for sex, age, current smoking status and body mass index. Each donor gave about 31 ml of EDTA blood. J is TRBJ1-4 and V is TRBV4-1; 7 bases agree with TRBD1. This clonotype was obtained from a woman in her twenties or thirties in good health. Material for sequencing was CD4+ T cells from PBMCs. The CDR3 region is CASSRWTGRSEKLFF. For the CDR3, the DNA is TGCGCCAGCAGCCGGTGGACAGGAAGGAGTGAAAAACTGTTTTTT.